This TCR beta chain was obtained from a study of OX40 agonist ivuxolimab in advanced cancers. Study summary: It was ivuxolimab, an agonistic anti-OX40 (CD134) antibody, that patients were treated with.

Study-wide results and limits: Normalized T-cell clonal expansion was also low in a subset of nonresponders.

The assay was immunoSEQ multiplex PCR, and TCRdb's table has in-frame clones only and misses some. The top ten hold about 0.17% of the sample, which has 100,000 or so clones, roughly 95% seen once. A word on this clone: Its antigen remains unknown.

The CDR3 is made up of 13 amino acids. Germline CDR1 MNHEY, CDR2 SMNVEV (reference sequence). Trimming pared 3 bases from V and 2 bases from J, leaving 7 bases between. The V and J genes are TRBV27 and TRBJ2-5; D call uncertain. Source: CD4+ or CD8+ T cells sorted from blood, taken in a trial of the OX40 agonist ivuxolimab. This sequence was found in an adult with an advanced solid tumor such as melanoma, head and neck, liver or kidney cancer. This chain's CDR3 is CASSFQRQETQYF. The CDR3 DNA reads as TGTGCCAGCAGTTTTCAGCGTCAAGAGACCCAGTACTTC.